What follows are 25 T cell receptor beta chains derived from one specimen sequenced in a study of vaccination effects on CD4 cells after COVID-19. Sequencing used immunoSEQ multiplex PCR; TCRdb keeps in-frame clones, though not all of them. The data show more than 30,000 clones, about 70% seen once. Which antigens these TCRs recognize remains unknown. Between days 9 and 10 of culture, CD4+ T cells were separated out. The specimen was CD4+ T cells from PBMCs cultured without peptide, collected before COVID-19 vaccination. Receptors originate from a human donor who received a COVID-19 vaccine.

DNA for the CDR3: TGTGCCAGCAGCTTAGGATACACCGGGGAGCTGTTTTTT. It is translated as CASSLGYTGELFF. The chain joins TRBV11-2 to TRBJ2-2; D is unclear. Trimming stripped 1 base from V and 3 bases from J, with 3 bases between. CDR1 and CDR2 from the germline V gene are SGHAT and FQNNGV. The CDR3 spans 13 residues.

The chain carries TRBV30 and TRBJ2-7; 8 bases line up with TRBD1. The germline gives CDR1 GTSNPN, CDR2 SVGIG (reference sequence). With 3 bases clipped from V and 4 bases from J, the junction kept 5 bases outside the gene matches. CDR3 size: 13 residues. CDR3 sequence reads: CAWRITGGYEQYF. CDR3 coding DNA: TGTGCCTGGAGGATAACAGGGGGGTACGAGCAGTACTTC.

The chain employs TRBV5-1 and TRBJ1-1; perhaps TRBD1 as D (5 bases). The ends were cut back, 7 bases at V and 0 bases at J, with 7 bases in the middle. Germline V gene lookup returns CDR1 SGHRS and CDR2 YFSETQ. This CDR3 is built from 12 residues. The CDR3 reads CASGTLNTEAFF. The CDR3 DNA reads TGCGCCAGCGGGACTTTGAACACTGAAGCTTTCTTT.

The chain links TRBV5-1 to TRBJ2-1; 8 nucleotides line up with TRBD2. Trimming took 0 bases from V and 0 from J; bases not matched to a gene: 5. This CDR3 has 17 amino acids. Germline CDR1 reads SGHRS; CDR2 reads YFSETQ. The CDR3: CASSLGPAGGSYNEQFF. The CDR3 region has the DNA TGCGCCAGCAGCTTGGGTCCGGCGGGAGGCTCCTACAATGAGCAGTTCTTC.

This chain links TRBV7-8 with TRBJ1-2; TRBD1 matches at 7 bases. The CDR3 extends over 13 amino acids. Germline V lookup: CDR1 SGHVS, CDR2 FQNEAQ. After removal of 1 base from V and 4 bases from J, the junction contained 0 bases not matched to a gene. This chain's CDR3 is CASSLGQGYGYTF. In nucleotides, the CDR3 is TGTGCCAGCAGCTTAGGACAGGGCTATGGCTACACCTTC.

This rearrangement joins TRBV29-1 to TRBJ2-7, with no clear D. This CDR3 is built from 18 residues. The germline V gene has CDR1 SQVTM and CDR2 ANQGSEA. Trimming pared 4 bases from V and 3 bases from J, leaving 28 bases between. The DNA of the CDR3 is TGCAGCGTTGTCAAACTCCCCCATGATGGACGTTTCATCTACGAGCAGTACTTC. This encodes CSVVKLPHDGRFIYEQYF.

The rearrangement links TRBV19 to TRBJ1-4; D gene ambiguous. The CDR3 consists of 15 residues. Trimming shortened V by 5 bases and J by 0 bases, and 10 bases separated the two germline ends. Germline V gene sequence: CDR1 LNHDA, CDR2 SQIVND (reference sequence). In DNA form, the CDR3 reads TGTGCCAGTAGTCCGAAGAGAGCAACTAATGAAAAACTGTTTTTT. Translation: CASSPKRATNEKLFF.

This chain connects TRBV6-5 to TRBJ2-5; TRBD2 matches at 8 bases. Germline V CDR1 and CDR2: MNHEY, SVGAGI. The trim removed 0 bases at V and 1 base at J, leaving 4 bases unmatched. This CDR3 is built from 16 residues. In nucleotides, the CDR3 is TGTGCCAGCAGTTACTCGAGGCGGGGGGCCCAAGAGACCCAGTACTTC. This sequence encodes CASSYSRRGAQETQYF.

J is TRBJ1-3 and V is TRBV6-2 or TRBV6-3, with 7 bases identical to TRBD1. The ends lost 5 bases at V and 3 bases at J; junction bases unmatched: 10. Germline CDR1 MNHEY, CDR2 SVGEGT. This CDR3 comprises 16 residues. The CDR3 DNA reads TGTGCCAGCAGTCACCTCCGGGACAGATATGGAAACACCATATATTTT. Protein product: CASSHLRDRYGNTIYF.

This rearrangement joins TRBV6-6 to TRBJ1-1, with 7 nucleotides matching TRBD1. After removal of 7 bases from V and 5 bases from J, the junction contained 10 bases not matched to a gene. The CDR3 sequence is 14 residues long. Germline loops: CDR1 MNHNY, CDR2 SVGAGI (reference sequence). The CDR3, as DNA: TGTGCCAGCAACACACAGGGGAGTGGGACTGAAGCTTTCTTT. It is translated as CASNTQGSGTEAFF.

The chain joins TRBV10-3 to TRBJ1-2; weak D call: TRBD1 (5 bases). There are 14 residues in the CDR3. CDR1 is ENHRY and CDR2 is SYGVKD in the germline V gene. Trimming cost V 8 bases and J 6 bases, with 19 bases left between them. The CDR3 region has the DNA TGTGCCATCCGGGCAGGGCAGTTTCAAGATGGCTACACCTTC. Translating gives CAIRAGQFQDGYTF.

Remarks on this clone: The germline gene is not matched at one end of the junction; a read error may be the cause. J is TRBJ2-7 and V is TRBV3-1 (or the pseudogene TRBV3-2); D tentatively fits TRBD1 or TRBD2 (6 bases each). The CDR3 consists of 13 residues. The germline V gene has CDR1 LGHDT and CDR2 YNNKEL (reference sequence). The CDR3 region is CASSPGAGWGFHF. The CDR3 DNA follows: TGTGCCAGCAGCCCGGGGGCAGGATGGGGTTTTCACTTC.

CDR3 loop: CASSGGTVERYGYTF. DNA of the CDR3: TGCGCCAGCAGCGGCGGGACAGTGGAAAGGTATGGCTACACCTTC. The chain has TRBV5-1 and TRBJ1-2; the match to TRBD1 covers 7 bases. The CDR3 runs to 15 residues. The germline CDR1 and CDR2 sequences are SGHRS and YFSETQ. V gave up 4 bases and J gave up 5 bases; unmatched junction bases: 11.

The V gene is TRBV27, the J gene TRBJ1-4; D not certain. Germline values: CDR1 MNHEY, CDR2 SMNVEV (reference sequence). The CDR3 has 15 amino acids. The V and J ends lost 3 bases and 0 bases respectively, with 8 bases between them. The CDR3 nucleotides read TGTGCCAGCAGTTTCTTAGGTGCAACTAATGAAAAACTGTTTTTT. It specifies CASSFLGATNEKLFF.

This sequence joins TRBV25-1 and TRBJ1-2; 8 positions agree with TRBD1. CDR1 MGHDK and CDR2 SYGVNS come from the germline V gene. After removal of 2 bases from V and 6 bases from J, the junction contained 8 bases not matched to a gene. The CDR3 loop spans 15 amino acids. CDR3 coding DNA: TGTGCCAGCAGTGAACCCCAGATGACAGGGGATGGCTACACCTTC. Its translation is CASSEPQMTGDGYTF.

The chain couples TRBV7-9 to TRBJ1-3; no definite D call. V was clipped by 2 bases and J by 4 bases, with 12 bases between them. The CDR3 totals 15 residues. CDR1 is SEHNR, CDR2 FQNEAQ, per germline (reference sequence). The CDR3 loop is CASSLFGRYGNTIYF. For the CDR3, the DNA is TGTGCCAGCAGCTTATTCGGTCGGTACGGAAACACCATATATTTT. The full variable domain, with the rest looked up from reference TRBV7-9 and TRBJ1-3, is DTGVSQNPRHKITKRGQNVTFRCDPISEHNRLYWYRQTLGQGPEFLTYFQNEAQLEKSRLLSDRFSAERPKGSFSTLEIQRTEQGDSAMYLCASSLFGRYGNTIYFGEGSWLTVV.

The chain couples TRBV7-9 to TRBJ2-1, with 16 bases fitting TRBD2. This CDR3 spans 15 amino acids. Germline loops: CDR1 SEHNR, CDR2 FQNEAQ (reference sequence). The V and J ends lost 5 bases and 8 bases, in that order; junction bases with no gene match: 3. The CDR3 DNA reads TGTGCCAGCAGCACGGGACTAGCGGGGGGGGATGAGCAGTTCTTC. This encodes CASSTGLAGGDEQFF. Full variable domain (remainder filled in from reference TRBV7-9 and TRBJ2-1): DTGVSQNPRHKITKRGQNVTFRCDPISEHNRLYWYRQTLGQGPEFLTYFQNEAQLEKSRLLSDRFSAERPKGSFSTLEIQRTEQGDSAMYLCASSTGLAGGDEQFFGPGTRLTVL.

J is TRBJ2-1 and V is TRBV5-1; 11 nucleotides align to TRBD1. V trimming: 4 bases; J trimming: 7 bases; junction bases outside the gene matches: 13. The CDR3 has 17 residues. Germline assignment: CDR1 SGHRS and CDR2 YFSETQ. CDR3 DNA: TGCGCCAGCAGCCTGCTTGCCGTCGGGACAGGGGGTAATGAGCAGTTCTTC. Translated: CASSLLAVGTGGNEQFF.

The chain recombines TRBV2 with TRBJ1-6; unclear D gene. V shed 5 bases and J shed 0 bases, with 11 bases lying between them. In germline, CDR1 is SNHLY, CDR2 FYNNEI. The CDR3 has 16 residues. The CDR3 bases are TGTGCCAGCAGTCCGGAAAGTGGCTCCTATAATTCACCCCTCCACTTT. Translating it yields CASSPESGSYNSPLHF.

This rearrangement joins TRBV14 to TRBJ2-1; D is possibly TRBD2 (6 bases). Germline loops: CDR1 SGHDN, CDR2 FVKESK. V was shortened by 0 bases and J by 5 bases, with 23 bases between the two germline ends. CDR3 length: 19 residues. CDR3 sequence: CASSQDGMEAGNLDNEQFF. CDR3 nucleotide sequence: TGTGCCAGCAGCCAAGATGGGATGGAGGCGGGAAACCTGGACAATGAGCAGTTCTTC.

V usage is TRBV5-1 and J usage is TRBJ1-3; D not resolved. The ends were cut back, 4 bases at V and 4 bases at J, with 15 bases in the middle. Germline V gene lookup returns CDR1 SGHRS and CDR2 YFSETQ. This CDR3 contains 15 residues. CDR3 sequence: CASSTTGNGGNTIYF. CDR3 nucleotides: TGCGCCAGCAGCACTACGGGGAACGGAGGAAACACCATATATTTT.

The CDR3 region is CASSRDSHQETQYF. The DNA of the CDR3 is TGTGCCAGCAGTAGGGACAGCCACCAAGAGACCCAGTACTTC. The gene calls are TRBV5-5 and TRBJ2-5; 7 nucleotides agree with TRBD1. CDR1 SGHKS and CDR2 YYEKEE come from the germline V gene (reference sequence). After removal of 5 bases from V and 0 bases from J, the junction contained 4 bases not matched to a gene. The CDR3 covers 14 residues. The variable domain in full, completed from reference TRBV5-5 and TRBJ2-5, reads DAGVTQSPTHLIKTRGQQVTLRCSPISGHKSVSWYQQVLGQGPQFIFQYYEKEERGRGNFPDRFSARQFPNYSSELNVNALLLGDSALYLCASSRDSHQETQYFGPGTRLLVL.

The chain carries TRBV4-1 and TRBJ2-3; no definite D call. Trimming pared 0 bases from V and 4 bases from J, leaving 11 bases between. CDR1 is MGHRA, CDR2 YSYEKL, per germline. The CDR3 covers 15 residues. The CDR3 reads CASSQDSIRADTQYF. For the CDR3, the DNA is TGCGCCAGCAGCCAAGATTCGATTCGTGCAGATACGCAGTATTTT.

The V call is TRBV6-5, the J call TRBJ2-5; 7 bases align to TRBD2. V shed 2 bases and J 0 bases; nucleotides not matched to a gene: 3. Germline-derived CDR1 and CDR2 are MNHEY and SVGAGI. CDR3 size: 15 residues. The CDR3 region has the DNA TGTGCCAGCAGTTACGGCGGGAGCGACCAAGAGACCCAGTACTTC. Amino acid sequence: CASSYGGSDQETQYF.

This chain connects TRBV7-8 to TRBJ2-7; D possibly uses TRBD1 or TRBD2 (6 bases each). Trimming removed 6 bases from V and 2 bases from J, with 17 bases in between. Per germline, CDR1 SGHVS and CDR2 FQNEAQ. The CDR3 is 15 residues long. CDR3 sequence: CASRPGTPGAYEQYF. In DNA, the CDR3 is TGTGCCAGCAGACCCGGGACACCGGGGGCCTACGAGCAGTACTTC. Combining the CDR3 with reference TRBV7-8 and TRBJ2-7 gives the whole variable domain GAGVSQSPRYKVAKRGQDVALRCDPISGHVSLFWYQQALGQGPEFLTYFQNEAQLDKSGLPSDRFFAERPEGSVSTLKIQRTQQEDSAVYLCASRPGTPGAYEQYFGPGTRLTVT.